Each of the 30 T cell receptor beta chains below was sequenced from the same sample in a study of cytomegalovirus exposure and HLA in healthy donors. 13 Jbeta primers and 60 Vbeta primers were used for the PCR. Data came from immunoSEQ multiplex PCR; TCRdb stores just in-frame clones and leaves some out. The table includes about 200,000 clones, roughly 77% detected once. The sequencing sample was made of PBMCs. The source is a male donor in good health and CMV-seropositive.

The rearrangement joins TRBV11-3 to TRBJ2-7; 7 bases match TRBD2. The germline gives CDR1 SGHNT, CDR2 YENEEA. Losses at the gene ends were 5 bases for V and 5 bases for J; bases not matched to a gene: 6. The CDR3 contains 13 residues. CDR3 DNA: TGTGCCAGCAGCCCGGGAGGTTTAGACGAGCAGTACTTC. It yields the protein CASSPGGLDEQYF.

The chain is built from TRBV28 and TRBJ2-7; D remains unclear. Looked up from germline, CDR1 is MDHEN and CDR2 is SYDVKM. V was clipped by 5 bases and J by 10 bases, with 15 bases between them. CDR3 length: 12 amino acids. The CDR3 reads CASSLSREVQYF. CDR3 in DNA: TGTGCCAGCAGTCTTTCAAGAGAGGTACAGTACTTC.

This clone has only a few counts. The chain recombines TRBV6-6 with TRBJ1-5; maybe TRBD1 (5 bases). The CDR3 totals 15 residues. The ends were cut back, 6 bases at V and 0 bases at J, with 12 bases in the middle. In germline, CDR1 is MNHNY, CDR2 SVGAGI (reference sequence). The CDR3 protein is CASRGGVASNQPQHF. The CDR3, as DNA: TGTGCCAGCAGGGGGGGGGTGGCTAGCAATCAGCCCCAGCATTTT.

The chain has TRBV4-3 and TRBJ2-1, with D maybe TRBD2 (6 bases). V was shortened by 2 bases and J by 1 base, with 9 bases between the two germline ends. CDR3 length: 15 amino acids. Germline values: CDR1 LGHNA, CDR2 YSLEER. The CDR3 nucleotides read TGCGCCAGCAGCCAATTGGGGGGTTCCTACAATGAGCAGTTCTTC. Its protein is CASSQLGGSYNEQFF.

The V gene is TRBV7-2, the J gene TRBJ2-3, with D maybe TRBD1 (6 bases). Per germline, CDR1 SGHTA and CDR2 FQGNSA. This CDR3 has 13 residues. Trimming shortened V by 4 bases and J by 6 bases, and 11 bases separated the two germline ends. This CDR3 is CASSSLTGDTQYF. The CDR3 DNA follows: TGTGCCAGCAGCTCCCTTACAGGGGATACGCAGTATTTT.

The chain uses TRBV2 and TRBJ2-1, with 12 nucleotides matching TRBD2. The germline gives CDR1 SNHLY, CDR2 FYNNEI. The junction had 11 bases not matched to a gene; V was cut back by 5 bases and J by 6 bases. The CDR3 runs 17 residues. CDR3 nucleotide sequence: TGTGCCAGCAGTTACCGACGACTAGCGGGAGTCCCCAATGAGCAGTTCTTC. Its translation: CASSYRRLAGVPNEQFF.

The chain carries TRBV27 and TRBJ2-1; the match to TRBD2 covers 16 bases. Per the germline V gene, CDR1 is MNHEY and CDR2 is SMNVEV (reference sequence). J lost 6 bases, V lost 4 bases, and 3 bases had no gene match. The CDR3 loop spans 16 amino acids. The DNA for the CDR3 is TGTGCCAGCAGTTATGGGACTAGCGGGGGGGCCAATGAGCAGTTCTTC. Protein sequence: CASSYGTSGGANEQFF.

J is TRBJ2-2 and V is TRBV28; D uncertain. The CDR3 contains 13 residues. Trimming left V 4 bases short and J 4 bases short, with 7 bases between. CDR1 and CDR2 (germline): MDHEN, SYDVKM. The CDR3 region is CASSSTPTGELFF. The CDR3 DNA follows: TGTGCCAGCAGTTCAACTCCCACCGGGGAGCTGTTTTTT.

This clone was picked up one time. The same CDR3 is also encoded by other DNA sequences in this sample. The chain uses TRBV18 and TRBJ2-5, with D unresolved. Trimming took 5 bases from V and 2 from J, leaving 3 bases between them. The CDR3 has 11 residues. The V gene's germline CDR1 is KGHSH and CDR2 LQKENI. The DNA for the CDR3 is TGTGCCAGCTCATTACAAGAGACCCAGTACTTC. Translating gives CASSLQETQYF.

The chain uses TRBV27 and TRBJ1-2; 9 nucleotides line up with TRBD1. This CDR3 comprises 15 residues. Trimming took 6 bases from V and 2 from J; bases not matched to a gene: 7. Germline CDR1 reads MNHEY; CDR2 reads SMNVEV (reference sequence). The CDR3 region is CASSPGTGINYGYTF. CDR3 nucleotide sequence: TGTGCCAGCAGCCCCGGGACAGGGATCAACTATGGCTACACCTTC.

The CDR3, as DNA: TGTGCCAGCAGCTTATTCGGGGGACGCACAGATACGCAGTATTTT. Protein: CASSLFGGRTDTQYF. The chain couples TRBV7-2 to TRBJ2-3; tentatively, D is TRBD2 (6 bases). V lost 2 bases to trimming and J lost 1 base, with 10 bases between them. The CDR3 loop spans 15 amino acids. The germline V gene encodes CDR1 SGHTA and CDR2 FQGNSA. Based on the CDR3 plus reference TRBV7-2 and TRBJ2-3, the full variable domain is GAGVSQSPSNKVTEKGKDVELRCDPISGHTALYWYRQSLGQGLEFLIYFQGNSAPDKSGLPSDRFSAERTGGSVSTLTIQRTQQEDSAVYLCASSLFGGRTDTQYFGPGTRLTVL.

The J gene is TRBJ2-5, the V gene TRBV9; a possible D gene is TRBD1 (5 bases). Germline V gene data show CDR1 as SGDLS and CDR2 as YYNGEE. CDR3 length: 13 residues. Between the trimmed V and J ends, which lost 0 bases and 5 bases, there was a span of 8 bases. CDR3 nucleotide sequence: TGTGCCAGCAGCGTAGGGGGCCGGGAGACCCAGTACTTC. It translates to CASSVGGRETQYF. Full variable domain (remainder filled in from reference TRBV9 and TRBJ2-5): DSGVTQTPKHLITATGQRVTLRCSPRSGDLSVYWYQQSLDQGLQFLIQYYNGEERAKGNILERFSAQQFPDLHSELNLSSLELGDSALYFCASSVGGRETQYFGPGTRLLVL.

The CDR3 DNA sequence: TGTGCCGGGGGGAGAGGTGGCACAGATACGCAGTATTTT. It specifies CAGGRGGTDTQYF. The chain is built from TRBV11-2 and TRBJ2-3; TRBD2 is a possible D gene (6 bases). Trimming pared 11 bases from V and 1 base from J, leaving 13 bases between. Germline V CDR1 and CDR2: SGHAT, FQNNGV. The CDR3 extends over 13 amino acids.

This chain joins TRBV4-3 and TRBJ2-3, with D perhaps TRBD1 (6 bases). Trimming stripped 4 bases from V and 3 bases from J, with 17 bases between. This CDR3 is built from 16 residues. Looked up from germline, CDR1 is LGHNA and CDR2 is YSLEER. The CDR3 DNA is TGCGCCAGCAGCCCCGGTGTGGCAGGGGAAACAGATACGCAGTATTTT. This translates into CASSPGVAGETDTQYF.

This CDR3 reads CASSLSRPGPQGLGYTF. In nucleotides, the CDR3 is TGTGCCAGCAGTTTATCCCGTCCGGGACCCCAGGGACTTGGCTACACCTTC. This chain links TRBV27 with TRBJ1-2; tentatively, D is TRBD1 (5 bases). Germline V gene lookup returns CDR1 MNHEY and CDR2 SMNVEV (reference sequence). CDR3 length: 17 residues. V was trimmed by 0 bases and J by 7 bases, leaving 21 bases between them.

The chain joins TRBV27 to TRBJ2-1; 8 bases match TRBD2. CDR1 is MNHEY, CDR2 SMNVEV, per germline (reference sequence). After removal of 5 bases from V and 2 bases from J, the junction contained 20 bases not matched to a gene. The CDR3 runs to 20 residues. The CDR3 nucleotides are TGTGCCAGCAGTCCCTCTCGAGTCTTTGTGGCCGGGGGGGCCTACAATGAGCAGTTCTTC. It translates to CASSPSRVFVAGGAYNEQFF.

The CDR3 sequence: CASSLYNQPQHF. The CDR3 DNA is TGTGCCAGCAGCTTGTATAATCAGCCCCAGCATTTT. This sequence joins TRBV7-3 and TRBJ1-5; D is ambiguous. The ends were cut back, 3 bases at V and 4 bases at J, with 4 bases in the middle. This CDR3 has 12 residues. The germline CDR1 and CDR2 sequences are SGHTA and FQGTGA.

The chain couples TRBV11-2 to TRBJ1-2; a possible D gene is TRBD1 (6 bases). This CDR3 contains 16 residues. Trimming removed 0 bases from V and 6 bases from J, with 17 bases in between. Germline CDR1 SGHAT, CDR2 FQNNGV. This CDR3 reads CASSLERGHFSDGYTF. CDR3 coding DNA: TGTGCCAGCAGCTTAGAGAGGGGACACTTTTCGGATGGCTACACCTTC.

V gene TRBV10-3 combines with J gene TRBJ2-5, with 8 bases lining up with TRBD1. The CDR3 spans 14 residues. In germline, CDR1 is ENHRY, CDR2 SYGVKD. The J segment lost 0 bases and the V segment lost 5 bases, leaving 2 bases of the junction unmatched. CDR3 in amino acids: CAISQDRDQETQYF. CDR3 coding DNA: TGTGCCATCAGTCAGGACAGGGACCAAGAGACCCAGTACTTC.

The chain uses TRBV20-1 and TRBJ1-1; D unclear. Germline V gene lookup returns CDR1 DFQATT and CDR2 SNEGSKA (reference sequence). Trimming removed 6 bases from V and 7 bases from J, with 12 bases in between. This CDR3 is built from 11 residues. CDR3 DNA: TGCAGTGCACCCGTGACTTATGAAGCTTTCTTT. It yields the protein CSAPVTYEAFF.

DNA for the CDR3: TGTGCCAGCTCACCGGTCCAGGGGAGCAGGGCTGGAAACACCATATATTTT. Translated, it gives CASSPVQGSRAGNTIYF. V is TRBV18 and J is TRBJ1-3; perhaps TRBD1 as D (6 bases). CDR1 KGHSH and CDR2 LQKENI come from the germline V gene. Trimming shortened V by 3 bases and J by 2 bases, and 17 bases separated the two germline ends. This CDR3 is built from 17 residues.

The chain joins TRBV2 to TRBJ1-5, with 7 nucleotides matching TRBD1. The CDR3 has 14 amino acids. J lost 1 base, V lost 6 bases, and 3 bases had no gene match. Per the germline V gene, CDR1 is SNHLY and CDR2 is FYNNEI. The CDR3 is CASRDRFSNQPQHF. In nucleotides, the CDR3 is TGTGCCAGCAGGGACAGGTTCAGCAATCAGCCCCAGCATTTT.

V usage is TRBV9 and J usage is TRBJ1-1; the match to TRBD1 covers 7 bases. From germline, CDR1 is SGDLS and CDR2 YYNGEE. This CDR3 contains 16 residues. V lost 0 bases and J lost 1; bases outside the gene matches: 6. The CDR3 spells CASSVAGGNANTEAFF. CDR3 DNA sequence: TGTGCCAGCAGCGTAGCAGGGGGTAATGCGAACACTGAAGCTTTCTTT.

The chain employs TRBV7-8 and TRBJ1-2, with 7 bases fitting TRBD1. CDR3 length equals 13 residues. With V trimmed by 1 base and J by 9 bases, 5 bases remained unmatched. Germline-derived CDR1 and CDR2 are SGHVS and FQNEAQ. CDR3 region: CASSLGQGSRYTF. For the CDR3, the DNA is TGTGCCAGCAGCTTAGGACAGGGAAGTCGCTACACCTTC.

J is TRBJ2-2 and V is TRBV5-4; D ambiguous. Germline V CDR1 and CDR2: SGHNT, YYREEE (reference sequence). V was cut by 0 bases and J by 8 bases, with 8 bases left in between. The CDR3 runs to 13 residues. CDR3 sequence: CASSLDTAGELFF. CDR3 in DNA: TGTGCCAGCAGCTTGGACACCGCAGGGGAGCTGTTTTTT.

The chain employs TRBV29-1 and TRBJ2-7; no clear D. This CDR3 is built from 12 residues. The germline V gene has CDR1 SQVTM and CDR2 ANQGSEA. Deletions cut 7 bases from V and 3 bases from J, with 13 bases between. Here the CDR3 DNA reads TGCAGCGGCCTAAACGGAGACTACGAGCAGTACTTC. Protein product: CSGLNGDYEQYF.

V gene TRBV7-3 combines with J gene TRBJ1-1; D unresolved. Trimming took off 4 bases at V and 3 bases at J, with 9 bases between the two ends. This CDR3 is built from 13 residues. Germline V gives CDR1 SGHTA, CDR2 FQGTGA. The chain's CDR3 is CASSSRFDTEAFF. The CDR3 nucleotides are TGTGCCAGCAGCTCCCGGTTTGACACTGAAGCTTTCTTT.

This chain connects TRBV10-3 to TRBJ2-1; 9 bases line up with TRBD2. Per the germline V gene, CDR1 is ENHRY and CDR2 is SYGVKD. The CDR3 is 16 residues long. V was clipped by 3 bases and J by 16 bases; unmatched bases: 19. CDR3 region: CAISDPPGLAGLALFF. The CDR3 DNA reads as TGTGCCATCAGTGACCCGCCCGGTCTAGCGGGGCTAGCGCTATTCTTC.

The chain couples TRBV16 to TRBJ2-2; no clear D gene. Germline V gives CDR1 KGHSY, CDR2 FQNENV. Trimming removed 5 bases from V and 1 base from J, with 17 bases in between. The CDR3 is 17 amino acids. The CDR3 DNA reads TGTGCCAGCAGCGACCCCAGAGGCGCTGGGAACACCGGGGAGCTGTTTTTT. Its protein is CASSDPRGAGNTGELFF.

This clone was picked up one time. Its ends do not fully match the called genes, so a read error is possible. Other DNA sequences in the same sample also yield this CDR3. This chain connects TRBV20-1 to TRBJ2-7; the D is unclear. Germline CDR1 and CDR2: DFQATT and SNEGSKA (reference sequence). The CDR3 contains 10 residues. The CDR3 DNA follows: TGCAGCGCTAGAGTCATCGAGCAGTACTTC. Its translation is CSARVIEQYF.